This TCR beta chain was recorded in a study of cytomegalovirus exposure and HLA in healthy donors. A word on this clone: Different DNA sequences within this sample yield the same CDR3.

PCR employed 60 Vbeta and 13 Jbeta primers. Some clones are missing from TCRdb's copy, which holds only in-frame ones; the method was immunoSEQ multiplex PCR. The repertoire table contains 150,000 to 250,000 clones. This sequence was found in a boy younger than 18 in good health and CMV-seronegative. The sequencing sample was made of PBMCs.

CDR3 amino acids: CASSSGGRETQYF. The CDR3 DNA reads TGTGCCAGCAGTTCCGGGGGTCGTGAGACCCAGTACTTC. V is TRBV6-5 and J is TRBJ2-5; D is possibly TRBD2 (6 bases). Germline CDR1 is MNHEY and CDR2 is SVGAGI. The CDR3 has 13 residues. Trimming left V 4 bases short and J 5 bases short, with 11 bases between.